The present T cell receptor beta chain was sequenced within a study of technical replicates of blood from four donors. This clone was observed once. The protocol was immunoSEQ multiplex PCR, while the TCRdb copy is restricted to in-frame clones and leaves out a portion. The table shows about 61,000 clones, with around 97% occurring only once. The ends lost 6 bases at V and 7 bases at J; junction bases unmatched: 9. The CDR3 contains 14 residues. Germline V lookup: CDR1 LNHDA, CDR2 SQIVND (reference sequence). The sequenced sample consisted of T cells isolated from PBMCs. The sequence was obtained from a human donor in good health. The chain employs TRBV19 and TRBJ1-5; 7 nucleotides line up with TRBD1. CDR3 in amino acids: CASSQDRDGQPQHF. In nucleotides, the CDR3 is TGTGCCAGTAGCCAAGACAGGGACGGGCAGCCCCAGCATTTT.